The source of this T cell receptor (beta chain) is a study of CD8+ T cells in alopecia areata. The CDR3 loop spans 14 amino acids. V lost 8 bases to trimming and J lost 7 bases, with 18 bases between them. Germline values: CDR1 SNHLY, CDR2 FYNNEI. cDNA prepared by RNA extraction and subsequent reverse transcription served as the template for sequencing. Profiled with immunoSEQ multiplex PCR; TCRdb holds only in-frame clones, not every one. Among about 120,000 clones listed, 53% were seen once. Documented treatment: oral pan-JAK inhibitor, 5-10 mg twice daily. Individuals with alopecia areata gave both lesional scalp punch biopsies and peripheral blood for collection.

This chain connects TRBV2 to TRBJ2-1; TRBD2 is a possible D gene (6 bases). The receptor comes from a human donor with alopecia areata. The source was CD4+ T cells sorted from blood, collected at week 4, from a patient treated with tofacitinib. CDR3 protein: CASERVSPRNEQFF. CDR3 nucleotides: TGTGCCAGCGAGCGGGTGTCCCCTCGAAATGAGCAGTTCTTC.